The 2 T cell receptor beta chains below were found in one sample sequenced in a study of OX40 agonist ivuxolimab in advanced cancers. The protocol was immunoSEQ multiplex PCR, while the TCRdb copy is restricted to in-frame clones and leaves out a portion. The table records about 41,000 clones, 75% to 85% of them present only once. The source material was CD4+ or CD8+ T cells sorted from blood, sampled in a trial of the OX40 agonist ivuxolimab. The receptors were gathered from an adult with an advanced solid tumor such as melanoma, head and neck, liver or kidney cancer.

V gene TRBV13 combines with J gene TRBJ1-6, with TRBD1 as a possible D gene (6 bases). The V end lost 6 bases, the J end lost 8 bases, and 17 bases lay between the germline ends. CDR1 and CDR2 (germline): PRHDT, FYEKMQ (reference sequence). The CDR3 consists of 15 residues. For the CDR3, the DNA is TGTGCCAGCAGTTCGGCCAGGGGAGAATATTCACCCCTCCACTTT. It specifies CASSSARGEYSPLHF. Combining the CDR3 with reference TRBV13 and TRBJ1-6 gives the whole variable domain AAGVIQSPRHLIKEKRETATLKCYPIPRHDTVYWYQQGPGQDPQFLISFYEKMQSDKGSIPDRFSAQQFSDYHSELNMSSLELGDSALYFCASSSARGEYSPLHFGNGTRLTVT.

The genes are TRBV21-1 and TRBJ2-2. TRBV21-1 is an annotated pseudogene. The CDR3 has 17 amino acids. The CDR3 nucleotides read TGTGCCAGCAGCAAAACGGGGGCGGGATCTCGCACCGGGGAGCTGTTTTTT. Translation gives CASSKTGAGSRTGELFF.